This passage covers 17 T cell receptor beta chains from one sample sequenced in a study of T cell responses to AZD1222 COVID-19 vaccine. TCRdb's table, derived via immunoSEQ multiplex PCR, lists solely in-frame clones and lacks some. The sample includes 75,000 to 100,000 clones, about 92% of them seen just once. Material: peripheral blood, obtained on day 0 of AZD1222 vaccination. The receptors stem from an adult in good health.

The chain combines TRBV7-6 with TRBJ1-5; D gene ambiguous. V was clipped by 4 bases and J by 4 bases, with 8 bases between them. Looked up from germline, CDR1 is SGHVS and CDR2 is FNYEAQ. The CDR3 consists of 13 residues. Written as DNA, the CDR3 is TGTGCCAGCAGCTCGGACGGTAATCAGCCCCAGCATTTT. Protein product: CASSSDGNQPQHF.

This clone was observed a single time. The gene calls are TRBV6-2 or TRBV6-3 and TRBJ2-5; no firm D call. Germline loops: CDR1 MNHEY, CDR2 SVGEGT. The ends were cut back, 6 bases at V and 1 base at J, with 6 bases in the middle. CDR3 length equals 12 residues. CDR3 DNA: TGTGCCAGCAGCCCGTCCCAAGAGACCCAGTACTTC. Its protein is CASSPSQETQYF.

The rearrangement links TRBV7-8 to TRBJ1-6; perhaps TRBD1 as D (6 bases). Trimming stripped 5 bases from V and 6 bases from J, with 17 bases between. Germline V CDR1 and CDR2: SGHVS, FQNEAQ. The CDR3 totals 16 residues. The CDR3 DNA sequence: TGTGCCAGCAGCCGCGTACGGGGGCTGAGTAATTCACCCCTCCACTTT. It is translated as CASSRVRGLSNSPLHF.

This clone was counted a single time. The CDR3 region is CSVAQGARYEQYF. As DNA, the CDR3 is TGCAGCGTTGCCCAGGGGGCGAGGTACGAGCAGTACTTC. The J gene is TRBJ2-7, the V gene TRBV29-1; 8 positions agree with TRBD1. The germline CDR1 and CDR2 sequences are SQVTM and ANQGSEA. The CDR3 spans 13 residues. V was pared by 4 bases and J by 4 bases, with 6 bases of the junction left unmatched.

The CDR3 loop is CASAGDAISRGGYTF. The CDR3 region has the DNA TGCGCCAGCGCTGGGGACGCTATAAGCAGGGGTGGCTACACCTTC. This chain joins TRBV5-1 and TRBJ1-2, with D possibly being TRBD1 (6 bases). V shed 7 bases and J shed 7 bases, with 23 bases lying between them. There are 15 residues in the CDR3. Germline CDR1 is SGHRS and CDR2 is YFSETQ.

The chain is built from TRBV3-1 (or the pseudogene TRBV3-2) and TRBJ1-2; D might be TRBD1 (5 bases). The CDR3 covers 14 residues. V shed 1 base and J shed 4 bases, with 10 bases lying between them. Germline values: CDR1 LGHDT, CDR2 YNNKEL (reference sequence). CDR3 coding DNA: TGTGCCAGCAGCCAAGCGGCCGGGGCCTATGGCTACACCTTC. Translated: CASSQAAGAYGYTF.

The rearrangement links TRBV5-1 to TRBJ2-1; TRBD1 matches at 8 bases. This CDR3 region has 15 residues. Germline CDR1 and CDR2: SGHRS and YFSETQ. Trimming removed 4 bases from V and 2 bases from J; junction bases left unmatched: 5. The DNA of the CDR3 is TGCGCCAGCAGCCTAGGACAGGGAACCTACAATGAGCAGTTCTTC. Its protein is CASSLGQGTYNEQFF. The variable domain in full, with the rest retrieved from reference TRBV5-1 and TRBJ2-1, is KAGVTQTPRYLIKTRGQQVTLSCSPISGHRSVSWYQQTPGQGLQFLFEYFSETQRNKGNFPGRFSGRQFSNSRSEMNVSTLELGDSALYLCASSLGQGTYNEQFFGPGTRLTVL.

The CDR3 is CASSLAGDYQPQHF. In DNA, the CDR3 is TGTGCCAGCAGCTTGGCCGGAGATTATCAGCCCCAGCATTTT. The rearrangement links TRBV5-6 to TRBJ1-5; D unclear. Germline CDR1 SGHDT, CDR2 YYEEEE. V dropped 0 bases and J dropped 5 bases, with 9 bases sitting between them. The CDR3 runs to 14 residues. The complete variable domain, with remaining parts taken from reference TRBV5-6 and TRBJ1-5, reads DAGVTQSPTHLIKTRGQQVTLRCSPKSGHDTVSWYQQALGQGPQFIFQYYEEEERQRGNFPDRFSGHQFPNYSSELNVNALLLGDSALYLCASSLAGDYQPQHFGDGTRLSIL.

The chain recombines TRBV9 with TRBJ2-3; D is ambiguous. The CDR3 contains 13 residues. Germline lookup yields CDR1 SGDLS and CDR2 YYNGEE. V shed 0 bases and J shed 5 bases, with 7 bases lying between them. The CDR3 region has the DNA TGTGCCAGCAGCGTAGCTGTGGGAGATACGCAGTATTTT. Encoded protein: CASSVAVGDTQYF.

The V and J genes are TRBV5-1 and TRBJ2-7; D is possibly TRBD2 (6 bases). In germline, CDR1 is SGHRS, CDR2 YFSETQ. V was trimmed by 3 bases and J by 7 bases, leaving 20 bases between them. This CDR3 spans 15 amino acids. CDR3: CASSSERGIKGEQYF. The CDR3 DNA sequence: TGCGCCAGCAGCTCCGAACGGGGGATCAAGGGGGAGCAGTACTTC.

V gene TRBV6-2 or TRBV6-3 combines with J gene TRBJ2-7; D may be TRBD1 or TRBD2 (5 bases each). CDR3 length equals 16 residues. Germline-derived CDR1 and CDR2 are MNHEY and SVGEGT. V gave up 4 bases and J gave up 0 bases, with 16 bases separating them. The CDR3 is CASSSPGTATSYEQYF. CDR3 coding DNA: TGTGCCAGCAGTTCCCCCGGGACGGCAACCTCCTACGAGCAGTACTTC.

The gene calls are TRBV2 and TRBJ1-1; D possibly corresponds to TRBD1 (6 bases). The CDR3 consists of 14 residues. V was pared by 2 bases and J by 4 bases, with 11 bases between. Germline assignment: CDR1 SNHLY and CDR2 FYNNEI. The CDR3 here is CASSEWGAGTEAFF. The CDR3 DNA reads TGTGCCAGCAGTGAATGGGGGGCCGGCACTGAAGCTTTCTTT.

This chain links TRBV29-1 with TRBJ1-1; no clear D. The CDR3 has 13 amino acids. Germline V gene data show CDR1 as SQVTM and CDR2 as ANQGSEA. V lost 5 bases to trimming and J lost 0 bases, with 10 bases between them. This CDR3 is CSVRASLNTEAFF. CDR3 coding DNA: TGCAGCGTTCGGGCTTCATTGAACACTGAAGCTTTCTTT.

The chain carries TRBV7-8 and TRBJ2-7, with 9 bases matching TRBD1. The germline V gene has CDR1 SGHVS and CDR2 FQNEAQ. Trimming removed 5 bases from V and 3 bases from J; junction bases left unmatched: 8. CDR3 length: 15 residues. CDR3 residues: CASSTSGTGFYEQYF. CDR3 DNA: TGTGCCAGCAGCACCTCCGGGACAGGGTTCTACGAGCAGTACTTC. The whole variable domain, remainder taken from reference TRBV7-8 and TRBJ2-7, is GAGVSQSPRYKVAKRGQDVALRCDPISGHVSLFWYQQALGQGPEFLTYFQNEAQLDKSGLPSDRFFAERPEGSVSTLKIQRTQQEDSAVYLCASSTSGTGFYEQYFGPGTRLTVT.

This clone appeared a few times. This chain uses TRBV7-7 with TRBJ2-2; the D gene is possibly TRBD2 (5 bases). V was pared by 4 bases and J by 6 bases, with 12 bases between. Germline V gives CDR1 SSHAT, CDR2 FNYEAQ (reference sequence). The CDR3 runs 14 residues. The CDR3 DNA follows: TGTGCCAGCAGCTCCGGACTTGGCTCCGGGGAGCTGTTTTTT. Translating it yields CASSSGLGSGELFF.

The CDR3 DNA follows: TGTGCCAGCAGCCCTGGACAGATAGAAGCTTTCTTT. Translation: CASSPGQIEAFF. The chain has TRBV7-9 and TRBJ1-1; D is perhaps TRBD1 (6 bases). Germline values: CDR1 SEHNR, CDR2 FQNEAQ (reference sequence). CDR3 length equals 12 residues. V was pared by 5 bases and J by 8 bases, with 12 bases between.

The CDR3 here is CASSIWGGNEKLFF. The CDR3 coding sequence is TGTGCCAGTAGTATTTGGGGGGGAAATGAAAAACTGTTTTTT. The chain joins TRBV19 to TRBJ1-4; perhaps TRBD1 as D (5 bases). V lost 3 bases to trimming and J lost 5 bases, with 10 bases between them. Germline-derived CDR1 and CDR2 are LNHDA and SQIVND (reference sequence). This CDR3 is 14 amino acids long.